A single TCR beta chain is shown here with its context. Germline V lookup: CDR1 LNHDA, CDR2 SQIVND (reference sequence). J gave up 6 bases and V 8 bases, and 9 bases lay outside the gene matches. This CDR3 comprises 15 residues. The sample originates from a study of blood T cell repertoires in COVID-19. About the study: The cDNA or gDNA used as material had been derived from T cells, B-cell-depleted T cells, or PBMCs.

Data came from immunoSEQ multiplex PCR; TCRdb stores just in-frame clones and leaves some out. The sample yields 210,000 or so clones, around 90% seen once. The chain has TRBV19 and TRBJ2-3, with 12 bases matching TRBD2. The source of this sequence is a woman aged 18-29 years who had recovered from COVID-19. The sequenced sample was peripheral blood. The CDR3 DNA reads TGTGCCAGTGCTCTAGCGGGGGGGAAGAGGGATACGCAGTATTTT. Amino acid sequence: CASALAGGKRDTQYF.